This TCR beta chain emerged from a study of cytomegalovirus exposure and HLA in healthy donors. The protocol was immunoSEQ multiplex PCR, while the TCRdb copy is restricted to in-frame clones and leaves out a portion. The sample lists 110,000 to 150,000 clones, 84% occurring once. V lost 1 base, J lost 0 bases, and 3 bases lay in between. This CDR3 contains 14 residues. The germline V gene has CDR1 SGHVS and CDR2 FNYEAQ. What was sequenced was PBMCs. The V and J genes are TRBV7-6 and TRBJ2-2; no clear D. This receptor was taken from a woman in her twenties or thirties in good health and CMV-seronegative. The chain's CDR3 is CASSLVANTGELFF. Written as DNA, the CDR3 is TGTGCCAGCAGCTTAGTCGCGAACACCGGGGAGCTGTTTTTT.